The rows below give T cell receptor beta chains drawn from one sample of a study of OX40 agonist ivuxolimab in advanced cancers. Only in-frame clones appear in the TCRdb table, and some are missing; sequencing was by immunoSEQ multiplex PCR. Of 65,000 to 85,000 clones listed, around 93% were seen once; the top ten hold around 15%. The material was CD4+ or CD8+ T cells sorted from blood, obtained in a trial of the OX40 agonist ivuxolimab. These receptors were taken from an adult with an advanced solid tumor such as melanoma, head and neck, liver or kidney cancer. The CDR3 runs from the conserved cysteine through the conserved F or W. D genes are given only for firm matches. Clone size is given for some rows only: seen once, a few or many times, or a class if the clone is expanded.

-,TRBJ2-3,few,TRBV25-1,CASSEFALTDTQYF,TGTGCCAGCAGTGAATTTGCCCTCACAGATACGCAGTATTTT
-,TRBJ2-5,-,TRBV7-3,CASSLFRRGPQETQYF,TGTGCCAGCAGCTTATTCCGACGGGGTCCCCAAGAGACCCAGTACTTC
-,TRBJ2-2,-,TRBV5-1,CASSLIGIPNTGELFF,TGCGCCAGCAGCTTGATAGGGATCCCGAACACCGGGGAGCTGTTTTTT
-,TRBJ2-7,once,TRBV28,CASSTSGPLIESEQYF,TGTGCCAGCAGTACATCCGGGCCCCTGATTGAGAGCGAGCAGTACTTC
TRBD2,TRBJ2-2,-,TRBV7-8,CASSLEAGGLGPGELFF,TGTGCCAGCAGCTTAGAGGCGGGAGGGCTTGGGCCCGGGGAGCTGTTTTTT
-,TRBJ2-5,-,TRBV6-5,CASSYSIPVSQETQYF,TGTGCCAGCAGTTACTCGATTCCCGTCTCTCAAGAGACCCAGTACTTC
TRBD2,TRBJ2-5,-,TRBV2,CASSGLADYQETQYF,TGTGCCAGCAGTGGACTAGCGGACTACCAAGAGACCCAGTACTTC
TRBD1,TRBJ2-1,-,TRBV29-1,CSVFSRTGGAGSYNEQFF,TGCAGCGTTTTTTCCCGGACAGGGGGCGCAGGGTCCTACAATGAGCAGTTCTTC
-,TRBJ2-7,-,TRBV5-4,CASSLEADPREQYF,TGTGCCAGCAGCTTGGAAGCGGACCCGAGGGAGCAGTACTTC
TRBD1,TRBJ2-1,-,TRBV6-6,CASSVRDRELDEQFF,TGTGCCAGCAGCGTACGGGACAGGGAGCTTGATGAGCAGTTCTTC
-,TRBJ1-1,-,TRBV27,CASSGPMNTEAFF,TGTGCCAGCAGTGGACCGATGAACACTGAAGCTTTCTTT
TRBD1,TRBJ2-1,-,TRBV5-1,CASSLDRDQFYEQFF,TGCGCCAGCAGCCTGGACAGGGACCAATTTTATGAGCAGTTCTTC
-,TRBJ1-2,once,TRBV27,CASSFRGHYGYTF,TGTGCCAGCAGTTTCCGGGGGCACTATGGCTACACCTTC
TRBD1,TRBJ2-1,-,TRBV5-6,CASSQAGTGGINEQFF,TGTGCCAGCAGCCAAGCTGGGACAGGGGGTATTAATGAGCAGTTCTTC
TRBD1,TRBJ2-7,-,TRBV27,CASRQGASPYEQYF,TGTGCCAGCCGACAGGGGGCTTCCCCCTACGAGCAGTACTTC
TRBD1,TRBJ2-7,-,TRBV7-9,CASSWPDRGAYEQYF,TGTGCCAGCAGCTGGCCGGACAGGGGTGCCTACGAGCAGTACTTC
TRBD1,TRBJ1-4,-,TRBV4-1,CASSQEDRAYDELFF,TGCGCCAGCAGCCAAGAGGACAGGGCTTACGATGAACTGTTTTTT
TRBD2,TRBJ2-1,-,TRBV4-1,CASSPPGVAGYNEQFF,TGCGCCAGCAGCCCACCGGGGGTAGCGGGATACAATGAGCAGTTCTTC
-,TRBJ2-5,-,TRBV28,CASSPRRRDQYF,TGTGCCAGCAGCCCAAGGCGGAGGGACCAGTACTTC
-,TRBJ1-5,-,TRBV4-1,CASSQEGPGSSNQPQHF,TGCGCCAGCAGCCAAGAAGGTCCCGGGAGTAGCAATCAGCCCCAGCATTTT
TRBD2,TRBJ2-5,-,TRBV10-3,CAITPSPTSGGAGETQYF,TGTGCCATCACCCCGTCCCCGACTAGCGGGGGGGCAGGTGAGACCCAGTACTTC
TRBD1,TRBJ1-5,-,TRBV27,CASRPGQGVRQPQHF,TGTGCCAGCAGACCGGGACAGGGGGTCCGACAGCCCCAGCATTTT
-,TRBJ2-7,-,TRBV7-2,CASSLGADSYEQYF,TGTGCCAGCAGCTTAGGAGCAGACTCCTACGAGCAGTATTTC
-,TRBJ1-2,-,TRBV28,CASSGTGDGYTF,TGTGCCAGCAGCGGGACGGGAGATGGCTACACCTTC
-,TRBJ2-7,-,TRBV30,CAWSTPSTGHEQYF,TGTGCCTGGAGCACACCAAGCACAGGCCACGAGCAGTACTTC
-,TRBJ1-2,once,TRBV28,CASSPQVDYGYTF,TGTGCCAGCAGTCCTCAAGTTGACTATGGCTACACCTTC
-,TRBJ1-2,few,TRBV6-5,CASSTGFIDYGYTF,TGTGCCAGCAGTACAGGGTTCATCGACTATGGCTACACCTTC
-,TRBJ2-7,-,TRBV27,CASSLKTGRSSYEQYF,TGTGCCAGCAGTTTAAAGACAGGGAGGTCCTCCTACGAGCAGTACTTC
TRBD1,TRBJ1-2,-,TRBV18,CASSPKDRGLYGYTF,TGTGCCAGCTCACCAAAGGACAGGGGGCTTTATGGCTACACCTTC
-,TRBJ1-4,once,TRBV4-3,CASSQDPGGGREKLFF,TGCGCCAGCAGCCAAGACCCTGGAGGGGGTCGGGAAAAACTGTTTTTT
-,TRBJ2-7,-,TRBV7-8,CASSLGGAVEQYF,TGTGCCAGCAGCTTAGGGGGGGCTGTCGAGCAGTACTTC
-,TRBJ2-1,-,TRBV27,CASSLEASAYNEQFF,TGTGCCAGCAGTTTAGAGGCTAGCGCCTACAATGAGCAGTTCTTC
-,TRBJ1-3,-,TRBV5-1,CASSLAPDYGGNTIYF,TGCGCCAGCAGCTTGGCGCCGGATTACGGGGGAAACACCATATATTTT
TRBD1,TRBJ2-1,-,TRBV27,CASSLPGGGDNEQFF,TGTGCCAGCAGTTTACCAGGGGGCGGGGACAATGAGCAGTTCTTC
-,TRBJ2-3,-,TRBV25-1,CASSEWQGSRPDTQYF,TGTGCCAGCAGTGAATGGCAGGGGAGCCGTCCAGATACGCAGTATTTT
-,TRBJ2-1,-,TRBV29-1,CSAGTLFDEQFF,TGCAGCGCGGGTACATTGTTTGATGAGCAGTTCTTC